What follows are 30 T cell receptor beta chains derived from one specimen sequenced in a study of radiotherapy plus CTLA-4 blockade in lung cancer. Sequencing was performed with immunoSEQ multiplex PCR; in TCRdb, only in-frame clones are kept and a portion is missing. Of roughly 71,000 clones listed, about 80% are singletons. The material was peripheral blood, obtained from a patient treated with radiotherapy plus ipilimumab. The receptors were gathered from a human donor with non-small cell lung cancer who had a complete response to radiotherapy plus ipilimumab.

The rearrangement links TRBV4-1 to TRBJ1-2, with D perhaps TRBD1 (6 bases). V gave up 1 base and J gave up 8 bases, with 14 bases separating them. The V gene's germline CDR1 is MGHRA and CDR2 YSYEKL. The CDR3 is made up of 14 amino acids. DNA for the CDR3: TGCGCCAGCAGCCAAGCTAGGGGGATAAGAGGCTACACCTTC. Translation gives CASSQARGIRGYTF.

The chain recombines TRBV4-3 with TRBJ2-5; D perhaps matches TRBD1 (6 bases). Germline values: CDR1 LGHNA, CDR2 YSLEER. The CDR3 consists of 16 residues. The V and J ends lost 3 bases and 5 bases respectively, with 19 bases between them. DNA for the CDR3: TGCGCCAGCAGCCAGGGCGGAACAGGGAATTCGGAGACCCAGTACTTC. Translated: CASSQGGTGNSETQYF.

This chain connects TRBV14 to TRBJ1-2, with a tentative D call TRBD1 (5 bases). Between the trimmed V and J ends, which lost 0 bases and 7 bases, there was a span of 15 bases. Per germline, CDR1 SGHDN and CDR2 FVKESK. CDR3 length equals 15 residues. As DNA, the CDR3 is TGTGCCAGCAGCCAAGATTGGATCGGGGGACGTGGCTACACCTTC. It encodes CASSQDWIGGRGYTF.

V and J are TRBV10-2 and TRBJ2-1; 9 bases are a match to TRBD2. The ends lost 4 bases at V and 0 bases at J; junction bases unmatched: 10. The germline V gene has CDR1 WSHSY and CDR2 SAAADI. The CDR3 has 18 amino acids. This chain's CDR3 is CASSGLRGSGSSYNEQFF. The CDR3 coding sequence is TGCGCCAGCAGTGGCCTTAGGGGTAGCGGGAGCTCCTACAATGAGCAGTTCTTC.

Only one count was recorded for this clone. This chain connects TRBV19 to TRBJ1-2; 10 positions match TRBD1. The CDR3 extends over 15 amino acids. Germline-derived CDR1 and CDR2 are LNHDA and SQIVND (reference sequence). V lost 7 bases and J lost 4; bases outside the gene matches: 9. Here the CDR3 DNA reads TGTGCCAGTACAACGGACAGGGGGAAACCCTATGGCTACACCTTC. Encoded protein: CASTTDRGKPYGYTF.

The rearrangement links TRBV7-2 to TRBJ2-2; D may be TRBD2 (6 bases). V was clipped by 6 bases and J by 1 base, with 12 bases between them. The CDR3 totals 15 residues. The germline V gene has CDR1 SGHTA and CDR2 FQGNSA. Written as DNA, the CDR3 is TGTGCCAGCAGTCCGATGGGGGGGAACACCGGGGAGCTGTTTTTT. As protein: CASSPMGGNTGELFF.

This rearrangement joins TRBV5-1 to TRBJ2-1; 7 bases fit TRBD1. V shed 4 bases, J shed 3 bases, and the junction held 7 bases outside the gene matches. This CDR3 region has 15 residues. Looked up from germline, CDR1 is SGHRS and CDR2 is YFSETQ. Here the CDR3 DNA reads TGCGCCAGCAGCACCGGGACAGCTAACTACAATGAGCAGTTCTTC. This sequence encodes CASSTGTANYNEQFF.

J is TRBJ1-1 and V is TRBV19; tentatively, D is TRBD1 (6 bases). In germline, CDR1 is LNHDA, CDR2 SQIVND (reference sequence). This CDR3 region has 15 residues. V dropped 6 bases and J dropped 0 bases, with 14 bases sitting between them. The DNA of the CDR3 is TGTGCCAGTAGGCCCAGACAGGAGCTGAACACTGAAGCTTTCTTT. As protein: CASRPRQELNTEAFF. The full variable domain, completed using reference TRBV19 and TRBJ1-1, is DGGITQSPKYLFRKEGQNVTLSCEQNLNHDAMYWYRQDPGQGLRLIYYSQIVNDFQKGDIAEGYSVSREKKESFPLTVTSAQKNPTAFYLCASRPRQELNTEAFFGQGTRLTVV.

This clone has just a few counts. The CDR3 sequence: CASSLGKNQPQHF. The CDR3 region has the DNA TGCGCCAGCAGCTTGGGGAAGAATCAGCCCCAGCATTTT. V and J are TRBV5-1 and TRBJ1-5; D is uncertain. The germline V and J ends were trimmed by 0 bases and 4 bases, with 5 bases remaining between them. CDR1 and CDR2 from the germline V gene are SGHRS and YFSETQ. This CDR3 contains 13 residues.

In its sample, this clone was seen a few times. This chain links TRBV6-5 with TRBJ1-3, with D unclear. Germline-derived CDR1 and CDR2 are MNHEY and SVGAGI. V gave up 2 bases and J gave up 3 bases, with 5 bases separating them. The CDR3 runs 13 residues. The CDR3 region is CASSYGYGNTIYF. Written as DNA, the CDR3 is TGTGCCAGCAGTTACGGGTATGGAAACACCATATATTTT.

This CDR3 is CASSATGDSGNTIYF. CDR3 coding DNA: TGTGCCAGCAGCGCCACAGGGGACTCTGGAAACACCATATATTTT. This rearrangement joins TRBV11-3 to TRBJ1-3; the match to TRBD1 covers 7 bases. Germline V gives CDR1 SGHNT, CDR2 YENEEA. The CDR3 has 15 amino acids. With 5 bases clipped from V and 0 bases from J, the junction kept 4 bases outside the gene matches.

This clone was observed a few times. The chain employs TRBV14 and TRBJ2-3, with D hard to call. The V gene's germline CDR1 is SGHDN and CDR2 FVKESK. CDR3 length: 14 amino acids. The V gene lost 0 bases and the J gene lost 2 bases, with 6 bases spanning the gap. CDR3 nucleotides: TGTGCCAGCAGCCAAGAACCCACCACAGATACGCAGTATTTT. Its protein product is CASSQEPTTDTQYF.

The chain uses TRBV25-1 and TRBJ2-3; 9 bases are a match to TRBD1. There are 15 residues in the CDR3. The J segment lost 6 bases and the V segment lost 2 bases, leaving 6 bases of the junction unmatched. Germline V gene data show CDR1 as MGHDK and CDR2 as SYGVNS. CDR3 region: CASSEIGTGSDTQYF. Here the CDR3 DNA reads TGTGCCAGCAGTGAAATAGGGACAGGGTCTGATACGCAGTATTTT. Based on the CDR3 plus reference TRBV25-1 and TRBJ2-3, the full variable domain is EADIYQTPRYLVIGTGKKITLECSQTMGHDKMYWYQQDPGMELHLIHYSYGVNSTEKGDLSSESTVSRIRTEHFPLTLESARPSHTSQYLCASSEIGTGSDTQYFGPGTRLTVL.

This chain joins TRBV18 and TRBJ2-7; D may be TRBD1 or TRBD2 (5 bases each). In germline, CDR1 is KGHSH, CDR2 LQKENI. Trimming left V 6 bases short and J 1 base short, with 10 bases between. CDR3 size: 13 residues. The CDR3 bases are TGTGCCAGCTCCCCGGGGCGGTCCTACGAGCAGTACGTC. It translates to CASSPGRSYEQYV.

This clone ranks as medium-sized. Other DNA sequences from this sample encode an identical CDR3 as well. This rearrangement joins TRBV29-1 to TRBJ1-4; TRBD1 might be the D (6 bases). The V end was cut by 4 bases, the J end by 5 bases, with 8 bases between. The CDR3 covers 12 residues. Germline CDR1 is SQVTM and CDR2 is ANQGSEA. The CDR3 here is CSVVQGNEKLFF. CDR3 nucleotides: TGCAGCGTTGTCCAGGGGAATGAAAAACTGTTTTTT. The variable domain in full, with the rest retrieved from reference TRBV29-1 and TRBJ1-4, is SAVISQKPSRDICQRGTSLTIQCQVDSQVTMMFWYRQQPGQSLTLIATANQGSEATYESGFVIDKFPISRPNLTFSTLTVSNMSPEDSSIYLCSVVQGNEKLFFGSGTQLSVL.

By share of the sample, this clone is medium-sized. This chain links TRBV10-2 with TRBJ2-7; no clear D gene. The germline gives CDR1 WSHSY, CDR2 SAAADI. With 6 bases removed from V and 6 bases from J, the gap between germline ends came to 9 bases. The CDR3 runs 11 residues. The CDR3 reads CASRNRVEQYV. The CDR3 DNA reads TGCGCCAGCAGAAATCGGGTCGAGCAGTACGTC.

With respect to this clone: A junction boundary mismatches the germline segment, possibly from a read error. The sample holds other DNA sequences that translate to the same CDR3. The chain joins TRBV7-2 to TRBJ2-2; D possibly uses TRBD1 or TRBD2 (6 bases each). CDR3 length equals 16 residues. Germline lookup yields CDR1 SGHTA and CDR2 FQGNSA. The CDR3 bases are TGTGCCAGCAGCCCAGGGGTAGCGGCAAACACCGGGGAGCTGTTCTTT. This gives the protein CASSPGVAANTGELFF.

The chain joins TRBV18 to TRBJ1-1; 9 bases line up with TRBD1. This CDR3 region has 13 residues. Germline V gene data show CDR1 as KGHSH and CDR2 as LQKENI. After removal of 6 bases from V and 3 bases from J, the junction contained 2 bases not matched to a gene. In DNA, the CDR3 is TGTGCCAGCTCCCGGACAGGGGACACTGAAGCTTTCTTT. This sequence encodes CASSRTGDTEAFF.

The chain uses TRBV11-3 and TRBJ2-2; D is possibly TRBD1 (5 bases). CDR1 is SGHNT, CDR2 YENEEA, per germline. The CDR3 consists of 15 residues. Deletions cut 0 bases from V and 3 bases from J, with 8 bases between. Here the CDR3 DNA reads TGTGCCAGCAGCTTAGATCCCAGGGACACCGGGGAGCTGTTTTTT. It is translated as CASSLDPRDTGELFF.

The chain employs TRBV5-1 and TRBJ2-2; D could derive from TRBD1 or TRBD2 (5 bases each). The CDR3 length is 15 residues. The V and J ends lost 4 bases and 0 bases respectively, with 10 bases between them. Germline V CDR1 and CDR2: SGHRS, YFSETQ. The CDR3 DNA sequence: TGCGCCAGCAGCCCGGGGCCCTCGAACACCGGGGAGCTGTTTTTT. The encoded protein is CASSPGPSNTGELFF.

The V call is TRBV5-1, the J call TRBJ1-1; D is ambiguous. The CDR3 extends over 14 amino acids. Per germline, CDR1 SGHRS and CDR2 YFSETQ. The germline V and J ends were trimmed by 0 bases and 1 base, with 7 bases remaining between them. The CDR3 spells CASSLAASNTEAFF. CDR3 sequence (DNA): TGCGCCAGCAGCTTGGCTGCTTCGAACACTGAAGCTTTCTTT.

Worth noting for this clone: Other DNA sequences within the sample encode an identical CDR3. The chain uses TRBV18 and TRBJ2-7, with D possibly matching TRBD1 (6 bases). The germline V gene has CDR1 KGHSH and CDR2 LQKENI. The CDR3 is 13 amino acids. V was clipped by 5 bases and J by 6 bases, with 14 bases between them. The CDR3 DNA sequence: TGTGCCAGCTCAGTGACAGGACCCAGCGAGCAGTACGTC. It yields the protein CASSVTGPSEQYV.

V is TRBV19 and J is TRBJ1-5, with 8 nucleotides matching TRBD1. The CDR3 has 18 amino acids. Germline CDR1 reads LNHDA; CDR2 reads SQIVND (reference sequence). V shed 7 bases, J shed 3 bases, and the junction held 17 bases outside the gene matches. CDR3 in amino acids: CASITLIGQGGPNQPQHF. Here the CDR3 DNA reads TGTGCCAGTATTACTCTAATCGGACAGGGAGGGCCCAATCAGCCCCAGCATTTT.

In its sample, this clone was seen once. V and J are TRBV6-5 and TRBJ1-1; possibly TRBD1 for D (6 bases). The CDR3 extends over 15 amino acids. Per the germline V gene, CDR1 is MNHEY and CDR2 is SVGAGI. V lost 4 bases, J lost 4 bases, and 16 bases lay in between. The CDR3 is CASSSRTDRFTEAFF. For the CDR3, the DNA is TGTGCCAGCAGTTCCCGGACAGATCGGTTCACTGAAGCTTTCTTT.

In this sample, this clone turned up a few times. The V call is TRBV2, the J call TRBJ1-1; maybe TRBD1 (6 bases). Germline-derived CDR1 and CDR2 are SNHLY and FYNNEI. The V and J ends lost 3 bases and 8 bases respectively, with 13 bases between them. CDR3 length equals 13 residues. CDR3 in DNA: TGTGCCAGCAGTGAGGAACAGGGTGGAGAAGCTTTCTTT. Its protein is CASSEEQGGEAFF.

The chain employs TRBV7-9 and TRBJ2-1, with D tentatively TRBD1 or TRBD2 (5 bases each). CDR1 and CDR2 (germline): SEHNR, FQNEAQ (reference sequence). V was cut by 5 bases and J by 7 bases, with 12 bases left in between. This CDR3 contains 13 residues. The CDR3 DNA follows: TGTGCCAGCAGCCGGGACGATGAAAATGAGCAGTTCTTC. Translation gives CASSRDDENEQFF.

The chain employs TRBV10-3 and TRBJ2-2; 8 bases match TRBD1. CDR1 and CDR2 from the germline V gene are ENHRY and SYGVKD. The CDR3 length is 14 residues. Trimming cost V 8 bases and J 1 base; bases outside gene matches: 3. The CDR3 sequence: CAIRQGMNTGELFF. The CDR3 DNA is TGTGCCATCCGACAGGGGATGAACACCGGGGAGCTGTTTTTT.

J is TRBJ2-7 and V is TRBV29-1, with D unresolved. CDR1 is SQVTM and CDR2 is ANQGSEA in the germline V gene. This CDR3 is built from 13 residues. V lost 5 bases to trimming and J lost 5 bases, with 16 bases between them. Written as DNA, the CDR3 is TGCAGCGTTCTGCCCCAGGCAAAGAACGAGCAGTACTTC. Protein: CSVLPQAKNEQYF.

The chain carries TRBV9 and TRBJ2-5, with a tentative D call TRBD1 (5 bases). The CDR3 sequence is 14 residues long. CDR1 is SGDLS and CDR2 is YYNGEE in the germline V gene. Trimming took 4 bases from V and 0 from J, leaving 10 bases between them. CDR3 region: CASSPGPDQETQYF. The CDR3 DNA reads as TGTGCCAGCAGCCCAGGGCCTGACCAAGAGACCCAGTACTTC.

This chain's CDR3 is CASSQALVLAGDTQYF. The CDR3 DNA follows: TGCGCCAGCAGCCAAGCTTTAGTTCTTGCAGGAGATACGCAGTATTTT. The J gene is TRBJ2-3, the V gene TRBV4-1; D unclear. Trimming took off 1 base at V and 5 bases at J, with 16 bases between the two ends. This CDR3 region has 16 residues. CDR1 and CDR2 (germline): MGHRA, YSYEKL.